A selection of T cell receptor beta chains follows, all from one sample in a study of T cell responses to AZD1222 COVID-19 vaccine. TCRdb's table, derived via immunoSEQ multiplex PCR, lists solely in-frame clones and lacks some. This sample carries about 130,000 clones, around 89% of them seen once, and the ten largest clones take about 1.4%. The material was peripheral blood, obtained on day 0 of AZD1222 vaccination. Source of these receptors: an adult in good health. CDR3s include the opening cysteine and the closing phenylalanine or tryptophan. The order of the fields is J gene, V gene, CDR3 protein.

TRBJ1-5 TRBV18 CASSPLEAGSQPQHF
TRBJ1-3 TRBV7-3 CASSLSQESTIYF
TRBJ2-1 TRBV18 CASSWTDSSYNEQFF
TRBJ2-7 TRBV28 CASSLGESYEQYF
TRBJ1-2 TRBV6-1 CASSDKSYGYTF
TRBJ2-5 TRBV6-2/TRBV6-3 CASSYSLGTQYF
TRBJ2-7 TRBV12-5 CASGLVLGGTEPYEQYF
TRBJ1-2 TRBV29-1 CSVDTGYGYTF
TRBJ1-4 TRBV27 CASSGAGGANEKLFF
TRBJ2-7 TRBV30 CAGQGRDEQYF
TRBJ1-3 TRBV7-2 CASSLDRVGNTIYF
TRBJ2-4 TRBV19 CASSLTGTGDQYF
TRBJ1-1 TRBV7-8 CASSLGNPRAFF
TRBJ1-1 TRBV6-1 CASSEPEGFAEAFF
TRBJ1-2 TRBV6-5 CASSYPGDGTNYGYTF
TRBJ2-5 TRBV11-2 CASSSGLAGGDSYF
TRBJ2-3 TRBV3-1/TRBV3-2 CASSQVDGADTQYF
TRBJ2-5 TRBV28 CASSLGTSGRSETQYF
TRBJ1-2 TRBV6-5 CASSPDSSPNYGYTF
TRBJ1-1 TRBV7-3 CASSQTPNTEAFF
TRBJ2-7 TRBV7-2 CASSLSWASGSAYEQYF
TRBJ2-7 TRBV28 CASPDIFGEQYF
TRBJ2-7 TRBV18 CASSPYLAGGPLEFYEQYF
TRBJ1-1 TRBV19 CASSARALNTEAFF
TRBJ1-4 TRBV4-3 CASSQEGGNEKLFF
TRBJ2-5 TRBV4-1 CASSLTLRTPGETQYF
TRBJ2-5 TRBV7-2 CASSPQRTQYF
TRBJ2-1 TRBV4-3 CASSQGGGRWNNEQFF
TRBJ2-7 TRBV27 CASSPRGRYEQYF
TRBJ2-3 TRBV28 CASRSTDTQYF
TRBJ1-2 TRBV29-1 CSVGLTGAGYTF
TRBJ2-7 TRBV4-3 CASSQAWTASYEQYF
TRBJ2-3 TRBV5-1 CASSLDGGADTQYF
TRBJ1-1 TRBV6-4 CASSEGTGVAEAFF